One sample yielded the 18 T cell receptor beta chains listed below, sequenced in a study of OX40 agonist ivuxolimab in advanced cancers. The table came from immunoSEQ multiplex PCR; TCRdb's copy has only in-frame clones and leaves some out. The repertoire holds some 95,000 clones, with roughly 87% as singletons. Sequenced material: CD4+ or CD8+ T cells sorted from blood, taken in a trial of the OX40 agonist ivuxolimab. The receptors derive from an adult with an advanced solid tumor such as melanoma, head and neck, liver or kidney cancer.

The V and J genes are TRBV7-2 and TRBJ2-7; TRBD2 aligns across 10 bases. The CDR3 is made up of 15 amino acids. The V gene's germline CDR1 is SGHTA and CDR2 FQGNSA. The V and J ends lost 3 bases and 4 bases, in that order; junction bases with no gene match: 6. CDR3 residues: CASSFRAGGPYEQYF. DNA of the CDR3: TGTGCCAGCAGCTTCCGAGCGGGGGGGCCTTACGAGCAGTACTTC.

CDR3 sequence (DNA): TGTGCCGTGGGGTGGAGTACATCGGGCTTCGGCAATCAGCCCCAGCATTTT. This gives the protein CAVGWSTSGFGNQPQHF. V and J are TRBV27 and TRBJ1-5; D uncertain. With 11 bases removed from V and 2 bases from J, the gap between germline ends came to 25 bases. Germline CDR1 reads MNHEY; CDR2 reads SMNVEV (reference sequence). The CDR3 loop spans 17 amino acids.

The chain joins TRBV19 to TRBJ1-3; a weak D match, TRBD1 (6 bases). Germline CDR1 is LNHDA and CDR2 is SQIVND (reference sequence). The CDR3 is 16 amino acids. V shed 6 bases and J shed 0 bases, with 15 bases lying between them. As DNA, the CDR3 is TGTGCCAGTAGAAGACAGGCCCTTAGCTCTGGAAACACCATATATTTT. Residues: CASRRQALSSGNTIYF.

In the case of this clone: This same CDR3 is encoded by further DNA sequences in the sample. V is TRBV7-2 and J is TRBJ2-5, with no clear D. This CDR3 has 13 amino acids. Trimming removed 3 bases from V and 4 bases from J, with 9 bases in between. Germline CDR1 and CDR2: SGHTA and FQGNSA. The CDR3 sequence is CASSLSLGETQYF. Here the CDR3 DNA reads TGTGCCAGCAGCTTGTCCTTGGGAGAGACCCAGTACTTC.

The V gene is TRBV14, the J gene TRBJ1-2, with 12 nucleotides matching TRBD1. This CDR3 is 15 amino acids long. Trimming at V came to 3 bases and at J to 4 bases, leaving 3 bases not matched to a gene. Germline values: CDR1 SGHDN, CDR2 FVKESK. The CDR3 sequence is CASSQGQGAFYGYTF. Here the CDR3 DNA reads TGTGCCAGCAGCCAGGGACAGGGGGCTTTCTATGGCTACACCTTC.

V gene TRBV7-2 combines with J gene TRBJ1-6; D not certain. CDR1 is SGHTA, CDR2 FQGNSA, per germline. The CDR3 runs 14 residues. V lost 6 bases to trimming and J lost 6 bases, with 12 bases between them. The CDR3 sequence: CASRTVSGNSPLHF. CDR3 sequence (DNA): TGTGCCAGCAGAACAGTTTCTGGTAATTCACCCCTCCACTTT.

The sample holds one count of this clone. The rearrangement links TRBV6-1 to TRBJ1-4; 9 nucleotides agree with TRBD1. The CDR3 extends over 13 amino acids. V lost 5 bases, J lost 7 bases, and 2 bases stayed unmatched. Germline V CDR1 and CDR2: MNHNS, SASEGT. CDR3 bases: TGTGCCAGCAGTTGGGACAGGGTTGAAAAACTGTTTTTT. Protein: CASSWDRVEKLFF.

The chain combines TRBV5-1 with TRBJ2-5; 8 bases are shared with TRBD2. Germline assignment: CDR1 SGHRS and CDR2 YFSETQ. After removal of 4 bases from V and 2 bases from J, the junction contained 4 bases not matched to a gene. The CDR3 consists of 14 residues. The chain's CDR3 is CASSLAGSQETQYF. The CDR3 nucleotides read TGCGCCAGCAGCCTAGCGGGTTCACAAGAGACCCAGTACTTC. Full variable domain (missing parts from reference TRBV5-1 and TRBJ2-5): KAGVTQTPRYLIKTRGQQVTLSCSPISGHRSVSWYQQTPGQGLQFLFEYFSETQRNKGNFPGRFSGRQFSNSRSEMNVSTLELGDSALYLCASSLAGSQETQYFGPGTRLLVL.

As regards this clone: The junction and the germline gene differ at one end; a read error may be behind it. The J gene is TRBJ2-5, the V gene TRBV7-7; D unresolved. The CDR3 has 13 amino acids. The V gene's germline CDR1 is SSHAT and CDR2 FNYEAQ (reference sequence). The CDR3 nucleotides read TGTGCTAGCAGCTTAGATCGTGGAGAGACCCAGTACTTC. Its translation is CASSLDRGETQYF.

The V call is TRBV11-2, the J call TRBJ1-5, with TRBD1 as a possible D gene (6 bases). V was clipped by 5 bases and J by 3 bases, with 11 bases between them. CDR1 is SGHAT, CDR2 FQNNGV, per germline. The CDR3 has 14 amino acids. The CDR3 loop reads CASSPNRDNQPQHF. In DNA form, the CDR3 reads TGTGCCAGCAGCCCAAACAGGGACAATCAGCCCCAGCATTTT.

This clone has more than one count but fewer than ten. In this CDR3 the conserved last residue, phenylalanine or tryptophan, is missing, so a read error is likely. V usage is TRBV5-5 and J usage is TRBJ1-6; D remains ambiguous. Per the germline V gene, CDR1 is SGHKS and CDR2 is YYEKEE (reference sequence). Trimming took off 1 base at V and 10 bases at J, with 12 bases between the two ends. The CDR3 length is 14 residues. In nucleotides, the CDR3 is TGTGCCAGCAGCTTGACGCGCGGTCGGTCACCCCTCCACCTT. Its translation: CASSLTRGRSPLHL.

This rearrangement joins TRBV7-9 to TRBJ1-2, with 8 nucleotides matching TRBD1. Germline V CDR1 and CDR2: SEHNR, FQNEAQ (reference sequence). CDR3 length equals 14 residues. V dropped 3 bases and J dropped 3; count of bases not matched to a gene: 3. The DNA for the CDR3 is TGTGCCAGCAGCTTTACAGGGGGTGACTATGGCTACACCTTC. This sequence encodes CASSFTGGDYGYTF.

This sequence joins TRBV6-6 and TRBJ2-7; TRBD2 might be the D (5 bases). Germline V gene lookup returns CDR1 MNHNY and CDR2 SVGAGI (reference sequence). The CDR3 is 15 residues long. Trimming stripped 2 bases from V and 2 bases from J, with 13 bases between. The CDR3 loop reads CASSYRFGVTYEQYF. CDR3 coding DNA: TGTGCCAGCAGTTACCGATTCGGGGTGACCTACGAGCAGTACTTC.

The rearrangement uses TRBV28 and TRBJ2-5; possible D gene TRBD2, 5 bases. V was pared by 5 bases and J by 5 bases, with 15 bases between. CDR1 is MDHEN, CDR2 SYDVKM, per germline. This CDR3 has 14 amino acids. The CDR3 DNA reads TGTGCCAGCAGTCTCCCATCGACGGGGGAGACCCAGTACTTC. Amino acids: CASSLPSTGETQYF.

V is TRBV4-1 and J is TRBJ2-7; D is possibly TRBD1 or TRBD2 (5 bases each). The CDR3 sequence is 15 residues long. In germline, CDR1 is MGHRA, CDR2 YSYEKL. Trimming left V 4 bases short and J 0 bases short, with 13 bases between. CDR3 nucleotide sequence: TGCGCCAGCAGCCTGGGGTGGGGGAGCTCCTACGAGCAGTACTTC. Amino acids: CASSLGWGSSYEQYF.

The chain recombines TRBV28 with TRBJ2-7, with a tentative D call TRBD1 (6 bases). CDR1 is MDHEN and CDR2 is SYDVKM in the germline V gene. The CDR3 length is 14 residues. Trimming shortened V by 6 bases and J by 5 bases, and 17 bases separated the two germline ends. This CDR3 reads CASSSQGLYHEQYF. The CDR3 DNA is TGTGCCAGCAGCTCACAGGGTCTCTACCACGAGCAGTACTTC.

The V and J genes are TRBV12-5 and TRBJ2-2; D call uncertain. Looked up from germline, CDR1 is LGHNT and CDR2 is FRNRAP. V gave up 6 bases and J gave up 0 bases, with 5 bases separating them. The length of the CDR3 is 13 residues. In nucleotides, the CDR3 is TGTGCTAGTGGCGCAACGAACACCGGGGAGCTGTTTTTT. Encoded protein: CASGATNTGELFF.

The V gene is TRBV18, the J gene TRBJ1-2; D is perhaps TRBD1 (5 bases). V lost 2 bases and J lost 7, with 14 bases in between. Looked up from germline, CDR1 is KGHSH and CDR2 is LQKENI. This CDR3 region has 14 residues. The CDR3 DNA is TGTGCCAGCTCACCAGAGAGGGGTTTAGTTGGCTACACCTTC. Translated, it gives CASSPERGLVGYTF.